The T cell receptor beta chain described here comes from a study of graft-versus-host responses after intestinal transplantation. A remark on this clone: Its cognate antigen is unknown.

Generated by immunoSEQ multiplex PCR, the TCRdb table keeps only in-frame clones and is missing some. The sample records 84,000 or so clones, approximately 78% being singletons. Source: unstimulated CD4+ T cells sorted from spleen or lymph node cells, taken before intestinal transplant. This clonotype was sampled from a human donor who received an intestinal transplant.

The CDR3 nucleotides read TGTGCCAGCAGTGAATTTCAGGGCCTCTCCTACGAGCAGTACTTC. This encodes CASSEFQGLSYEQYF. The chain is built from TRBV6-1 and TRBJ2-5, with a tentative D call TRBD1 (5 bases). The DNA end favors TRBJ2-7, so the J call may be wrong. The CDR3 has 15 amino acids. CDR1 and CDR2 (germline): MNHNS, SASEGT.